The rows below give T cell receptor beta chains drawn from one sample of a study of T cells after yellow fever vaccination. TCRdb itself ran the 5' RACE reads through MiXCR, one entry per CDR3 protein. The sample holds a few hundred thousand distinct CDR3 sequences; around 3.6% are singletons and the top ten take around 20%. Sequenced material: PBMCs, taken on the day of the yellow fever booster vaccination. The receptors originated from a man aged 18 to 29 who received the YFV17D yellow fever vaccine. The conserved cysteine and the conserved F or W are not part of the CDR3 here.

CDR3 protein	V gene	J gene
ASSPQRQSSYNEQF	TRBV3-2	TRBJ2-1
ASSQDIVRTGLGTEAF	TRBV4-3	TRBJ1-1
ASSTPRDRGGDTQY	TRBV19	TRBJ2-3
ASSLWRAGDSEAF	TRBV5-1	TRBJ1-1
SAPPTDLMNTEAF	TRBV20-1	TRBJ1-1
ASSLDWASGETQY	TRBV11-2	TRBJ2-5
ASSLAPDITYEQY	TRBV5-1	TRBJ2-7
ASSLLGTGSYNEQF	TRBV5-1	TRBJ2-1
ASSRQRGTDTQY	TRBV2	TRBJ2-3
ASRTTRANTEAF	TRBV5-1	TRBJ1-1